The rows below give T cell receptor beta chains drawn from one sample of a study of blood T cell repertoires in COVID-19. Sequencing was performed with immunoSEQ multiplex PCR; in TCRdb, only in-frame clones are kept and a portion is missing. The sample carries approximately 97,000 clones, approximately 86% recorded once. The source material was peripheral blood. The receptors derive from an elderly woman with acute or convalescent COVID-19. The CDR3 runs from the conserved cysteine through the conserved F or W. A D gene is named only where the DNA matches it firmly. Expanded clones are given a class, and other clones once, few, many or no size at all.

d_call: -; clone_size: -; v_call: TRBV4-1; j_call: TRBJ1-5; cdr3_aa: CASSQDPSAMPQHF; cdr3_nt: TGCGCCAGCAGCCAAGATCCCTCCGCGATGCCCCAGCATTTT
d_call: -; clone_size: -; v_call: TRBV7-9; j_call: TRBJ2-3; cdr3_aa: CASSRSDTQYF; cdr3_nt: TGTGCCAGCAGCCGGTCAGATACGCAGTATTTT
d_call: TRBD1; clone_size: -; v_call: TRBV6-5; j_call: TRBJ1-5; cdr3_aa: CASSAKTGGRQPQHF; cdr3_nt: TGTGCCAGCAGCGCCAAAACAGGGGGTCGCCAGCCCCAGCATTTT
d_call: -; clone_size: -; v_call: TRBV5-8; j_call: TRBJ1-4; cdr3_aa: CASSFDVGAHNEKLFF; cdr3_nt: TGTGCCAGCAGCTTCGATGTAGGGGCGCATAATGAAAAACTGTTTTTT
d_call: TRBD1; clone_size: once; v_call: TRBV24-1; j_call: TRBJ1-2; cdr3_aa: CATSGGRTGGGYTF; cdr3_nt: TGTGCCACCAGTGGCGGGCGGACAGGGGGTGGCTACACCTTC
d_call: TRBD2; clone_size: -; v_call: TRBV6-6; j_call: TRBJ2-7; cdr3_aa: CASSYGERGSSYEQYF; cdr3_nt: TGTGCCAGCAGTTACGGGGAGCGGGGGAGCTCCTACGAGCAGTACTTC
d_call: -; clone_size: -; v_call: TRBV6-5; j_call: TRBJ1-2; cdr3_aa: CASSYSGSYGYTF; cdr3_nt: TGTGCCAGCAGTTACTCGGGCAGCTATGGCTACACCTTC
d_call: -; clone_size: -; v_call: TRBV6-5; j_call: TRBJ1-3; cdr3_aa: CASSYSGPREGNTIYF; cdr3_nt: TGTGCCAGCAGTTACTCAGGTCCCAGGGAAGGAAACACCATATATTTT
d_call: TRBD1; clone_size: -; v_call: TRBV24-1; j_call: TRBJ1-2; cdr3_aa: CATSDSTGAKGYTF; cdr3_nt: TGTGCCACCAGTGACTCGACAGGGGCTAAAGGCTACACCTTC
d_call: -; clone_size: -; v_call: TRBV5-1; j_call: TRBJ2-7; cdr3_aa: CASSKGEGFSYEQYF; cdr3_nt: TGCGCCAGCAGCAAGGGGGAGGGGTTTTCTTACGAGCAGTACTTC
d_call: -; clone_size: -; v_call: TRBV7-2; j_call: TRBJ1-1; cdr3_aa: CASSYRVLNTEAFF; cdr3_nt: TGTGCCAGCAGCTACAGGGTCTTGAACACTGAAGCTTTCTTT
d_call: TRBD1; clone_size: -; v_call: TRBV6-5; j_call: TRBJ1-3; cdr3_aa: CASRPGQGRNTIYF; cdr3_nt: TGTGCCAGCAGACCGGGACAGGGAAGAAACACCATATATTTT
d_call: TRBD1; clone_size: -; v_call: TRBV19; j_call: TRBJ2-7; cdr3_aa: CASRRQGGTYEQYF; cdr3_nt: TGTGCCAGTCGAAGACAGGGTGGAACCTACGAGCAGTACTTC
d_call: TRBD1; clone_size: -; v_call: TRBV2; j_call: TRBJ1-3; cdr3_aa: CASSAQTGGTGNTIYF; cdr3_nt: TGTGCCAGCAGTGCCCAGACAGGGGGGACTGGAAACACCATATATTTT
d_call: -; clone_size: -; v_call: TRBV6-5; j_call: TRBJ2-1; cdr3_aa: CASSPPGFNEQFF; cdr3_nt: TGTGCCAGCAGTCCGCCAGGGTTTAATGAGCAGTTCTTC
d_call: -; clone_size: -; v_call: TRBV30; j_call: TRBJ1-1; cdr3_aa: CAWSEGMNTEAFF; cdr3_nt: TGTGCCTGGTCGGAGGGAATGAACACTGAAGCTTTCTTT
d_call: TRBD2; clone_size: once; v_call: TRBV5-1; j_call: TRBJ2-1; cdr3_aa: CASSLESSGYNEQFF; cdr3_nt: TGCGCCAGCAGCTTGGAATCTAGCGGCTACAATGAGCAGTTCTTC
d_call: TRBD2; clone_size: -; v_call: TRBV7-7; j_call: TRBJ2-3; cdr3_aa: CASSPTGRTDTQYF; cdr3_nt: TGTGCTAGCAGCCCTACCGGGAGGACAGATACGCAGTATTTT
d_call: TRBD2; clone_size: -; v_call: TRBV19; j_call: TRBJ2-2; cdr3_aa: CASSTYPGLAGAPGELFF; cdr3_nt: TGTGCCAGTAGTACCTACCCGGGACTAGCGGGGGCCCCCGGGGAGCTGTTTTTT
d_call: -; clone_size: -; v_call: TRBV29-1; j_call: TRBJ1-2; cdr3_aa: CSGLVAGMDGYTF; cdr3_nt: TGCAGCGGTCTCGTGGCAGGGATGGATGGCTACACCTTC
d_call: TRBD2; clone_size: -; v_call: TRBV5-1; j_call: TRBJ2-3; cdr3_aa: CASSPGRGGHTDTQYF; cdr3_nt: TGCGCCAGCAGCCCCGGGCGGGGGGGGCACACAGATACGCAGTATTTT
d_call: TRBD1; clone_size: -; v_call: TRBV19; j_call: TRBJ1-2; cdr3_aa: CASRRTGGYGYTF; cdr3_nt: TGTGCCAGTAGACGGACAGGGGGCTATGGCTACACCTTC
d_call: -; clone_size: -; v_call: TRBV6-6; j_call: TRBJ2-1; cdr3_aa: CASSYSWSDEQFF; cdr3_nt: TGTGCCAGCAGTTACTCCTGGAGCGATGAGCAGTTCTTC
d_call: -; clone_size: -; v_call: TRBV4-2; j_call: TRBJ2-5; cdr3_aa: CASSQERTGEETQYF; cdr3_nt: TGTGCCAGCAGCCAAGAGAGGACCGGGGAAGAGACCCAGTACTTC
d_call: -; clone_size: -; v_call: TRBV10-3; j_call: TRBJ1-1; cdr3_aa: CAISSWGGPNTEAFF; cdr3_nt: TGTGCCATCAGTTCCTGGGGGGGGCCGAACACTGAAGCTTTCTTT
d_call: -; clone_size: -; v_call: TRBV3-1/TRBV3-2; j_call: TRBJ1-2; cdr3_aa: CASSQVGRGYGYTF; cdr3_nt: TGTGCCAGCAGCCAAGTAGGGAGGGGCTATGGCTACACCTTC
d_call: TRBD2; clone_size: -; v_call: TRBV5-4; j_call: TRBJ2-3; cdr3_aa: CASSLFLRGGTDTQYF; cdr3_nt: TGTGCCAGCAGCTTGTTCTTGCGGGGGGGTACAGATACGCAGTATTTT
d_call: TRBD1; clone_size: -; v_call: TRBV24-1; j_call: TRBJ2-1; cdr3_aa: CATSANRGYNEQFF; cdr3_nt: TGTGCCACCAGTGCGAACAGGGGGTACAATGAGCAGTTCTTC
d_call: -; clone_size: -; v_call: TRBV28; j_call: TRBJ1-6; cdr3_aa: CASRGQGNNSPLHF; cdr3_nt: TGTGCCAGCAGGGGGCAGGGGAATAATTCACCCCTCCACTTT
d_call: TRBD2; clone_size: -; v_call: TRBV5-1; j_call: TRBJ2-1; cdr3_aa: CASCLAGAHNEQFF; cdr3_nt: TGCGCCAGCTGTTTAGCGGGGGCCCACAATGAGCAGTTCTTC
d_call: TRBD1; clone_size: -; v_call: TRBV30; j_call: TRBJ1-5; cdr3_aa: CAWSVGQVSNQPQHF; cdr3_nt: TGTGCCTGGAGTGTAGGACAGGTGAGCAATCAGCCCCAGCATTTT
d_call: TRBD1; clone_size: few; v_call: TRBV11-1; j_call: TRBJ2-2; cdr3_aa: CASSGDRRGTGELFF; cdr3_nt: TGTGCCAGCAGCGGGGACAGGAGGGGGACCGGGGAGCTGTTTTTT
d_call: TRBD1; clone_size: once; v_call: TRBV5-1; j_call: TRBJ1-1; cdr3_aa: CASSWGQTNTEAFF; cdr3_nt: TGCGCCAGCAGCTGGGGACAGACGAACACTGAAGCTTTCTTT
d_call: TRBD1; clone_size: once; v_call: TRBV27; j_call: TRBJ1-2; cdr3_aa: CASSESGTGSYGYTF; cdr3_nt: TGTGCCAGCAGTGAATCCGGGACAGGTTCCTATGGCTACACCTTC
d_call: -; clone_size: few; v_call: TRBV19; j_call: TRBJ1-3; cdr3_aa: CASSTLGVTSSGNTIYF; cdr3_nt: TGTGCCAGTAGTACCCTGGGAGTCACAAGCTCTGGAAACACCATATATTTT
d_call: TRBD2; clone_size: -; v_call: TRBV5-1; j_call: TRBJ2-7; cdr3_aa: CASSLGAGGSYEQYF; cdr3_nt: TGCGCCAGCAGCTTGGGAGCGGGGGGATCCTACGAGCAGTACTTC
d_call: -; clone_size: -; v_call: TRBV4-1; j_call: TRBJ2-5; cdr3_aa: CASSFDSQETQYF; cdr3_nt: TGCGCCAGCAGCTTTGACAGTCAAGAGACCCAGTACTTC
d_call: -; clone_size: -; v_call: TRBV3-1/TRBV3-2; j_call: TRBJ2-3; cdr3_aa: CASSLGGSTDTQYF; cdr3_nt: TGTGCCAGCAGCCTCGGGGGTAGCACAGATACGCAGTATTTT
d_call: -; clone_size: -; v_call: TRBV2; j_call: TRBJ1-2; cdr3_aa: CASRAPARAAGRYTF; cdr3_nt: TGTGCCAGCAGGGCGCCGGCCAGGGCCGCAGGTCGCTACACCTTC
d_call: -; clone_size: -; v_call: TRBV19; j_call: TRBJ1-3; cdr3_aa: CASSIEAGRMPGNTIYF; cdr3_nt: TGTGCCAGTAGTATAGAGGCAGGCCGTATGCCTGGAAACACCATATATTTT
d_call: -; clone_size: -; v_call: TRBV5-1; j_call: TRBJ2-7; cdr3_aa: CASSLEAQAGQYF; cdr3_nt: TGCGCCAGCAGCTTGGAAGCGCAGGCGGGGCAGTACTTC
d_call: TRBD1; clone_size: -; v_call: TRBV7-2; j_call: TRBJ1-1; cdr3_aa: CASSPRQGPTEAFF; cdr3_nt: TGTGCCAGCAGCCCCCGACAGGGTCCCACTGAAGCTTTCTTT
d_call: -; clone_size: -; v_call: TRBV7-2; j_call: TRBJ2-3; cdr3_aa: CASSFDRRDTQYF; cdr3_nt: TGTGCCAGCAGCTTCGACAGGAGAGATACGCAGTATTTT
d_call: -; clone_size: -; v_call: TRBV4-1; j_call: TRBJ1-6; cdr3_aa: CASRREQGVNSPLHF; cdr3_nt: TGCGCCAGCCGACGGGAACAGGGAGTTAATTCACCCCTCCACTTT
d_call: TRBD1; clone_size: -; v_call: TRBV2; j_call: TRBJ1-1; cdr3_aa: CASTASGTATEAFF; cdr3_nt: TGTGCCAGCACCGCATCCGGGACAGCCACTGAAGCTTTCTTT
d_call: -; clone_size: -; v_call: TRBV7-3; j_call: TRBJ2-1; cdr3_aa: CASSPRGSNEQFF; cdr3_nt: TGTGCCAGCAGTCCTAGGGGCTCCAATGAGCAGTTCTTC
d_call: TRBD2; clone_size: -; v_call: TRBV5-4; j_call: TRBJ2-2; cdr3_aa: CASRTLAGGNTGELFF; cdr3_nt: TGTGCCAGCAGGACCCTAGCGGGGGGGAACACCGGGGAGCTGTTTTTT
d_call: -; clone_size: -; v_call: TRBV7-2; j_call: TRBJ1-2; cdr3_aa: CASSFKLNYGYTF; cdr3_nt: TGTGCCAGCAGCTTCAAGCTGAACTATGGCTACACCTTC
d_call: TRBD1; clone_size: few; v_call: TRBV5-1; j_call: TRBJ2-1; cdr3_aa: CASSSRTGRLSNEQFF; cdr3_nt: TGCGCCAGCAGCTCCCGGACAGGGCGGCTATCTAATGAGCAGTTCTTC
d_call: TRBD1; clone_size: few; v_call: TRBV4-1; j_call: TRBJ2-3; cdr3_aa: CASSQDNEGAGDTQYF; cdr3_nt: TGCGCCAGCAGCCAAGATAATGAGGGGGCTGGAGATACGCAGTATTTT
d_call: -; clone_size: -; v_call: TRBV5-4; j_call: TRBJ1-2; cdr3_aa: CASTLATQRPYGYTF; cdr3_nt: TGTGCCAGCACCTTAGCCACCCAGCGGCCCTATGGCTACACCTTC
d_call: TRBD1; clone_size: once; v_call: TRBV6-5; j_call: TRBJ1-2; cdr3_aa: CASSSRDRANYGYTF; cdr3_nt: TGTGCCAGCAGTTCCCGGGACAGGGCTAACTATGGCTACACCTTC
d_call: TRBD1; clone_size: -; v_call: TRBV28; j_call: TRBJ2-7; cdr3_aa: CATRGGRGPYEQYF; cdr3_nt: TGTGCCACACGAGGGGGCCGGGGCCCCTACGAGCAGTACTTC
d_call: -; clone_size: -; v_call: TRBV11-2; j_call: TRBJ2-5; cdr3_aa: CASSYRDGREAQYF; cdr3_nt: TGTGCCAGCAGCTACCGGGACGGTAGGGAGGCCCAGTACTTC
d_call: -; clone_size: once; v_call: TRBV28; j_call: TRBJ2-1; cdr3_aa: CASSSPTRINNEQFF; cdr3_nt: TGTGCCAGCAGTTCCCCCACTAGGATCAACAATGAGCAGTTCTTC
d_call: TRBD1; clone_size: once; v_call: TRBV9; j_call: TRBJ2-7; cdr3_aa: CASTKPLGTAGEQYF; cdr3_nt: TGTGCCAGCACCAAACCCTTGGGGACAGCAGGCGAGCAGTACTTC
d_call: TRBD1; clone_size: -; v_call: TRBV5-1; j_call: TRBJ1-2; cdr3_aa: CASSLGGSGTGFIYGYTF; cdr3_nt: TGCGCCAGCAGCCTAGGGGGTTCCGGGACAGGGTTTATCTATGGCTACACCTTC
d_call: -; clone_size: few; v_call: TRBV19; j_call: TRBJ2-7; cdr3_aa: CASSISTGRSYEQYF; cdr3_nt: TGTGCCAGTAGTATAAGTACAGGTCGTTCCTACGAGCAGTACTTC
d_call: TRBD1; clone_size: -; v_call: TRBV18; j_call: TRBJ2-3; cdr3_aa: CASSPGTGTDTQYF; cdr3_nt: TGTGCCAGCTCACCCGGGACAGGCACAGATACGCAGTATTTT
d_call: TRBD1; clone_size: -; v_call: TRBV15; j_call: TRBJ1-5; cdr3_aa: CATSPWTGGFRQPQHF; cdr3_nt: TGTGCCACCAGCCCCTGGACAGGGGGTTTTCGTCAGCCCCAGCATTTT